The sequence of this TCR beta chain was determined in a study of blood T cell repertoires in COVID-19. This clone was seen just once. Assay: immunoSEQ multiplex PCR; the TCRdb copy retains only in-frame clones and omits some. The data show hundreds of thousands of clones, with roughly 85% seen just once and 10% to 15% held by the top ten. There are 14 residues in the CDR3. The V and J ends lost 2 bases and 3 bases respectively, with 11 bases between them. CDR1 MGHRA and CDR2 YSYEKL come from the germline V gene. Sequenced: peripheral blood. The source of this sequence is a human donor in a cohort sampled during active COVID-19. This chain uses TRBV4-1 with TRBJ2-7, with TRBD2 as a possible D gene (5 bases). In DNA form, the CDR3 reads TGCGCCAGCAGCCAACTAGGCGGGTTCTACGAGCAGTACTTC. It encodes CASSQLGGFYEQYF.